These 22 T cell receptor beta chains came from one sample sequenced in a study of OX40 agonist ivuxolimab in advanced cancers. Profiling relied on immunoSEQ multiplex PCR, and the TCRdb table lists in-frame clones only, not all of them. In the table there are about 28,000 clones, more than 65% of which are singletons. The input for sequencing was CD4+ or CD8+ T cells sorted from blood, taken in a trial of the OX40 agonist ivuxolimab. The receptors were gathered from an adult with an advanced solid tumor such as melanoma, head and neck, liver or kidney cancer.

The rearrangement links TRBV19 to TRBJ2-7; D uncertain. Germline CDR1 reads LNHDA; CDR2 reads SQIVND (reference sequence). Trimming cost V 3 bases and J 0 bases, with 3 bases left between them. The CDR3 spans 12 residues. The DNA of the CDR3 is TGTGCCAGTAGTATTGGCTCCTACGAGCAGTACTTC. It specifies CASSIGSYEQYF.

This chain uses TRBV19 with TRBJ1-5, with 7 positions matching TRBD1. This CDR3 contains 18 residues. After removal of 6 bases from V and 0 bases from J, the junction contained 14 bases not matched to a gene. Germline V lookup: CDR1 LNHDA, CDR2 SQIVND (reference sequence). The CDR3 DNA reads TGTGCCAGTAGATACGGACAGGCCTCGGGGTATAGCAATCAGCCCCAGCATTTT. As protein: CASRYGQASGYSNQPQHF.

This clone was observed a handful of times. The chain links TRBV27 to TRBJ2-1, with 7 nucleotides matching TRBD1. With V trimmed by 5 bases and J by 6 bases, 16 bases remained unmatched. The germline V gene has CDR1 MNHEY and CDR2 SMNVEV (reference sequence). The CDR3 loop spans 17 amino acids. The CDR3 region has the DNA TGTGCCAGCAGTCAACCCCCGTGGCAGGGGGTCCGCAATGAGCAGTTCTTC. This encodes CASSQPPWQGVRNEQFF.

The genes are TRBV5-6 and TRBJ2-2, with D possibly TRBD1 on 5 matching bases. V was clipped by 3 bases and J by 6 bases, with 9 bases between them. Germline V gene lookup returns CDR1 SGHDT and CDR2 YYEEEE. CDR3 size: 13 residues. Written as DNA, the CDR3 is TGTGCCAGCAGCTCTACCAGGGCCGGGGAGCTGTTTTTT. The encoded protein is CASSSTRAGELFF.

The gene calls are TRBV27 and TRBJ2-3; 8 bases map to TRBD1. CDR3 length equals 14 residues. Germline loops: CDR1 MNHEY, CDR2 SMNVEV (reference sequence). V lost 3 bases, J lost 4 bases, and 3 bases stayed unmatched. The DNA for the CDR3 is TGTGCCAGCAGTTTTCAGGGGGCGCCAGATACGCAGTATTTT. Amino acid sequence: CASSFQGAPDTQYF.

The chain combines TRBV5-1 with TRBJ2-7; TRBD1 might be the D (6 bases). The germline gives CDR1 SGHRS, CDR2 YFSETQ. CDR3 length: 15 residues. V lost 0 bases and J 2 bases, leaving 12 bases between the germline ends. This CDR3 is CASSLAWTETYEQYF. CDR3 nucleotide sequence: TGCGCCAGCAGCTTGGCATGGACAGAGACCTACGAGCAGTACTTC.

This clone was observed a handful of times. The gene calls are TRBV7-2 and TRBJ1-5; 9 nucleotides align to TRBD1. Germline CDR1 is SGHTA and CDR2 is FQGNSA. Trimming removed 5 bases from V and 5 bases from J; junction bases left unmatched: 7. The CDR3 extends over 15 amino acids. DNA for the CDR3: TGTGCCAGCAGCGATGGGACAGGGAATTATCAGCCCCAGCATTTT. This gives the protein CASSDGTGNYQPQHF.

This sequence joins TRBV10-3 and TRBJ1-1; D not resolved. The V end lost 2 bases, the J end lost 1 base, and 5 bases lay between the germline ends. This CDR3 is built from 13 residues. From germline, CDR1 is ENHRY and CDR2 SYGVKD. The CDR3 region has the DNA TGTGCCATCAGTGAGAGAGGGAACACTGAAGCTTTCTTT. Translating it yields CAISERGNTEAFF.

The genes are TRBV5-4 and TRBJ1-4; 9 bases map to TRBD1. The CDR3 contains 15 residues. Germline CDR1 SGHNT, CDR2 YYREEE (reference sequence). With V trimmed by 5 bases and J by 4 bases, 6 bases remained unmatched. This CDR3 reads CASSPGTGLNEKLFF. CDR3 bases: TGTGCCAGCAGTCCCGGGACAGGGCTTAATGAAAAACTGTTTTTT.

The chain employs TRBV10-1 and TRBJ2-5; D not certain. From germline, CDR1 is WNHNN and CDR2 SYGVQD (reference sequence). This CDR3 comprises 13 residues. Trimming stripped 6 bases from V and 4 bases from J, with 12 bases between. The DNA for the CDR3 is TGCGCCAGCAGACCCGACCAGCGAGAGACCCAGTACTTC. Translation: CASRPDQRETQYF.

This chain joins TRBV30 and TRBJ1-2, with D perhaps TRBD1 (5 bases). The germline V and J ends were trimmed by 2 bases and 8 bases, with 21 bases remaining between them. The germline V gene has CDR1 GTSNPN and CDR2 SVGIG (reference sequence). This CDR3 is 15 amino acids long. CDR3 DNA sequence: TGTGCCTGGAGTCTAAGGGGCATGGGACGTAACGGCTACACCTTC. Amino acid sequence: CAWSLRGMGRNGYTF.

The chain has TRBV2 and TRBJ2-5, with D uncertain. The DNA end is a closer match to TRBJ2-7, so the J assignment may be wrong. This CDR3 has 11 residues. Germline CDR1 SNHLY, CDR2 FYNNEI. The CDR3 spells CASSVGYEQYF. The DNA of the CDR3 is TGTGCCAGCAGTGTGGGTTACGAGCAGTACTTC.

A word on this clone: The junction and the germline gene differ at one end; a read error may be behind it. V usage is TRBV5-6 and J usage is TRBJ2-7; TRBD2 agrees at 8 bases. CDR3 length equals 14 residues. Germline values: CDR1 SGHDT, CDR2 YYEEEE. CDR3 in amino acids: CASSLDAGGRIRVF. The CDR3 DNA reads as TGTGCCAGCAGCCTCGACGCGGGGGGCAGAATAAGGGTCTTC.

Comments on this clone: Sequence at one end of the junction differs from germline and may be a read error. This chain links TRBV7-7 with TRBJ2-1; D is possibly TRBD1 (5 bases). The CDR3 runs to 15 residues. CDR1 SSHAT and CDR2 FNYEAQ come from the germline V gene (reference sequence). As DNA, the CDR3 is TGTGCTAGCAGCTTAAATCTCGACAGTTACAATGAGCAGTTCTTC. It is translated as CASSLNLDSYNEQFF.

V gene TRBV4-3 combines with J gene TRBJ1-1; the D is unclear. This CDR3 has 17 residues. V gave up 0 bases and J gave up 2 bases, with 16 bases separating them. Per germline, CDR1 LGHNA and CDR2 YSLEER. The CDR3: CASSQDRRERGNTEAFF. CDR3 bases: TGCGCCAGCAGCCAAGATCGGAGGGAGAGAGGCAACACTGAAGCTTTCTTT.

This clone was recorded only once. The chain carries TRBV29-1 and TRBJ1-1, with 10 bases lining up with TRBD1. The CDR3 loop spans 13 amino acids. The V and J ends lost 6 bases and 5 bases, in that order; junction bases with no gene match: 6. Germline-derived CDR1 and CDR2 are SQVTM and ANQGSEA. CDR3 nucleotides: TGCAGCGTGGGACAGGGGAGGGGGACTGAAGCTTTCTTT. Translated: CSVGQGRGTEAFF.

V is TRBV6-1 and J is TRBJ1-6; possible D gene TRBD1, 6 bases. Trimming shortened V by 5 bases and J by 5 bases, and 13 bases separated the two germline ends. Looked up from germline, CDR1 is MNHNS and CDR2 is SASEGT. The CDR3 loop spans 15 amino acids. CDR3 sequence reads: CASSQRDIDNSPLHF. The CDR3, as DNA: TGTGCCAGCAGTCAAAGGGACATAGATAATTCACCCCTCCACTTT.

There are a few counts of this clone. The rearrangement joins TRBV4-3 to TRBJ2-2; 12 positions match TRBD1. Germline V gene sequence: CDR1 LGHNA, CDR2 YSLEER. There are 16 residues in the CDR3. With V trimmed by 4 bases and J by 6 bases, 6 bases remained unmatched. The CDR3 region is CASSPTGTGGPGELFF. CDR3 in DNA: TGCGCCAGCAGCCCTACCGGGACAGGGGGCCCCGGGGAGCTGTTTTTT.

This clone has just a few counts. The chain uses TRBV7-9 and TRBJ1-2; 9 bases fit TRBD1. The V gene end was trimmed by 5 bases and the J gene end by 8 bases; junction bases not matched to a gene: 6. CDR3 length: 13 residues. Germline V gene lookup returns CDR1 SEHNR and CDR2 FQNEAQ (reference sequence). CDR3 residues: CASSLGTGSGYTF. DNA for the CDR3: TGTGCCAGCAGCCTCGGGACAGGGAGCGGCTACACCTTC.

This chain joins TRBV7-9 and TRBJ1-2; D call uncertain. Between the trimmed V and J ends, which lost 1 base and 6 bases, there was a span of 9 bases. Germline loops: CDR1 SEHNR, CDR2 FQNEAQ (reference sequence). This CDR3 is built from 13 residues. This CDR3 reads CASSLVVTDGYTF. CDR3 DNA sequence: TGTGCCAGCAGCTTAGTTGTTACGGATGGCTACACCTTC.

This chain joins TRBV13 and TRBJ1-1, with a tentative D call TRBD1 (6 bases). Trimming took off 0 bases at V and 3 bases at J, with 8 bases between the two ends. Germline V lookup: CDR1 PRHDT, CDR2 FYEKMQ (reference sequence). This CDR3 is 14 amino acids long. Here the CDR3 DNA reads TGTGCCAGCAGCTTAGGCGGGGGCGACACTGAAGCTTTCTTT. It is translated as CASSLGGGDTEAFF. Full variable domain (missing parts from reference TRBV13 and TRBJ1-1): AAGVIQSPRHLIKEKRETATLKCYPIPRHDTVYWYQQGPGQDPQFLISFYEKMQSDKGSIPDRFSAQQFSDYHSELNMSSLELGDSALYFCASSLGGGDTEAFFGQGTRLTVV.

This clone was seen more than once but under ten times. V is TRBV4-3 and J is TRBJ2-7, with TRBD2 identical over 8 bases. CDR1 is LGHNA, CDR2 YSLEER, per germline. The CDR3 runs 15 residues. With 1 base clipped from V and 6 bases from J, the junction kept 8 bases outside the gene matches. CDR3 residues: CASSQVVGGAGEQYF. The CDR3 coding sequence is TGCGCCAGCAGCCAAGTGGTCGGGGGGGCCGGCGAGCAGTACTTC.